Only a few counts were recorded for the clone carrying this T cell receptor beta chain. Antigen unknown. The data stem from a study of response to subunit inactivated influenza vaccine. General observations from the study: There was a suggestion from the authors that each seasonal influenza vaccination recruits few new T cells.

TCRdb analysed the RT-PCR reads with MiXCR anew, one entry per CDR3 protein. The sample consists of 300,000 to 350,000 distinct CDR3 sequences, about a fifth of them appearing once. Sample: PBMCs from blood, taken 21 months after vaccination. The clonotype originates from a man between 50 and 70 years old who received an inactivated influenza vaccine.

DNA for the CDR3: TGCGCCAGCAGCGCCGGGACAGAGTATTCACCCCTCCACTTT. This sequence encodes CASSAGTEYSPLHF. V gene TRBV5-1 combines with J gene TRBJ1-6; 7 positions agree with TRBD1. CDR3 size: 14 residues. Germline loops: CDR1 SGHRS, CDR2 YFSETQ. V lost 4 bases, J lost 8 bases, and 6 bases stayed unmatched.